This T cell receptor beta chain was recorded in a study of blood T cell repertoires in COVID-19. Participant ages covered roughly 18 to 89 years across 25 or so US areas. Unmatched junction bases numbered 18, after V lost 4 bases and J lost 0 bases. The CDR3 runs to 20 residues. CDR1 MNHEY and CDR2 SMNVEV come from the germline V gene (reference sequence). Libraries were prepared by immunoSEQ multiplex PCR; TCRdb keeps only in-frame clonotypes and omits some of them. The data hold about 180,000 clones, with 86% observed a single time. Sequenced sample: PBMCs or T cells enriched from blood (not recorded which). This TCR was sampled from a woman under 40 who had recovered from COVID-19. This chain links TRBV27 with TRBJ2-3, with 8 bases matching TRBD2. CDR3 loop: CASSSPRKTKRERSTDTQYF. DNA for the CDR3: TGTGCCAGCAGTTCCCCCCGTAAGACAAAGCGGGAGAGGAGCACAGATACGCAGTATTTT.